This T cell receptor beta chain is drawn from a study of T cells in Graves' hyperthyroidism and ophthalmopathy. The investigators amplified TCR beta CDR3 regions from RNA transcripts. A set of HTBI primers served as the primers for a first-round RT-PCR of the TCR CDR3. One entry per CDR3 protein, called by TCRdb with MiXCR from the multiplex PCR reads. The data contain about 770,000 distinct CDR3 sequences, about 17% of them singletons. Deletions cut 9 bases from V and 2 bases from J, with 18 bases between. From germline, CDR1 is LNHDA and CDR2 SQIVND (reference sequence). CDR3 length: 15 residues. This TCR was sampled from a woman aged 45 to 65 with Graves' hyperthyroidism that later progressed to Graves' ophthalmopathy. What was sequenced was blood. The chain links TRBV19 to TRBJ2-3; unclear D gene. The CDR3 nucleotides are TGTGCCAGCTTCCCTGGCCAAACCTACACAGATACGCAGTATTTT. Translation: CASFPGQTYTDTQYF.